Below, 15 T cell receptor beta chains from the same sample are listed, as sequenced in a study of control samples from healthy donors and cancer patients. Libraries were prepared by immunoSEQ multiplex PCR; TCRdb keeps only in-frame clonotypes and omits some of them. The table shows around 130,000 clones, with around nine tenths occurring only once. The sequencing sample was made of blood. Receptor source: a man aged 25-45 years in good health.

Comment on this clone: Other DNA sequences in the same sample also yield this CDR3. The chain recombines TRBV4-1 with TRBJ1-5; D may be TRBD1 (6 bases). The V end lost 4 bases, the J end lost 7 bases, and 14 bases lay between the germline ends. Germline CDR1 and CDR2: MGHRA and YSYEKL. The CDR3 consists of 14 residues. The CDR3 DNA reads TGCGCCAGCAGCCCCGGGCAGGGGAACCAGCCCCAGCATTTT. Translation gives CASSPGQGNQPQHF.

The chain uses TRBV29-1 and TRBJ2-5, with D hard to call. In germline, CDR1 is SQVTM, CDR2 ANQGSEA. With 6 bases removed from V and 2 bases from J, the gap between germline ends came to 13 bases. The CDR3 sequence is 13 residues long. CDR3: CSVSRTEQETQYF. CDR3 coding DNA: TGCAGCGTCTCACGGACCGAACAAGAGACCCAGTACTTC.

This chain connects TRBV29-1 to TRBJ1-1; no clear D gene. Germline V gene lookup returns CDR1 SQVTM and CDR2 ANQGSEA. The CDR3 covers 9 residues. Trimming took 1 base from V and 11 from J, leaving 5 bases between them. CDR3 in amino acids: CSVEGVAFF. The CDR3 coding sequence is TGCAGCGTTGAAGGGGTGGCTTTCTTT.

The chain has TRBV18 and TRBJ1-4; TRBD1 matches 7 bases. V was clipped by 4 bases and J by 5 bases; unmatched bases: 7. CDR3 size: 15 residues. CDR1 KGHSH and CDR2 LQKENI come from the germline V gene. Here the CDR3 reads CASSQGTAENEKLFF. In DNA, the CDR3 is TGTGCCAGCTCACAAGGGACAGCGGAAAATGAAAAACTGTTTTTT.

Here the CDR3 DNA reads TGCAGCGTTGGAGGGGGACCGCAAGAGACCCAGTACTTC. This gives the protein CSVGGGPQETQYF. The chain joins TRBV29-1 to TRBJ2-5, with TRBD1 as a possible D gene (6 bases). The CDR3 spans 13 residues. V lost 4 bases, J lost 2 bases, and 11 bases lay in between. CDR1 and CDR2 from the germline V gene are SQVTM and ANQGSEA.

The CDR3, as DNA: TGTGCCAGTAGTAGAACAAGGGGGGAAGCTTTCTTT. Its protein product is CASSRTRGEAFF. This rearrangement joins TRBV19 to TRBJ1-1; TRBD1 might be the D (6 bases). In germline, CDR1 is LNHDA, CDR2 SQIVND (reference sequence). Trimming left V 4 bases short and J 8 bases short, with 11 bases between. This CDR3 comprises 12 residues. The entire variable domain, with the rest obtained from reference TRBV19 and TRBJ1-1, is as follows: DGGITQSPKYLFRKEGQNVTLSCEQNLNHDAMYWYRQDPGQGLRLIYYSQIVNDFQKGDIAEGYSVSREKKESFPLTVTSAQKNPTAFYLCASSRTRGEAFFGQGTRLTVV.

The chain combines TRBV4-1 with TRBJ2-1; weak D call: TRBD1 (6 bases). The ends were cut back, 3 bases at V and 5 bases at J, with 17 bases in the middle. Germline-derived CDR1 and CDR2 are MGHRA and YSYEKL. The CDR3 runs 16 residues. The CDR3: CASSHPTRDTHNEQFF. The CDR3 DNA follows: TGCGCCAGCAGCCACCCGACCCGGGACACTCACAATGAGCAGTTCTTC.

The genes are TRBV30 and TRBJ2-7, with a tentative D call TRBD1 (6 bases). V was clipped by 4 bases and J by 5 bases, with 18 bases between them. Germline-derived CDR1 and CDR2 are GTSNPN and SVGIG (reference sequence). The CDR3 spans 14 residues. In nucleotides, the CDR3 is TGTGCCTGGACCGGGGACATAGGGTCCCACGAGCAGTACTTC. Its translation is CAWTGDIGSHEQYF.

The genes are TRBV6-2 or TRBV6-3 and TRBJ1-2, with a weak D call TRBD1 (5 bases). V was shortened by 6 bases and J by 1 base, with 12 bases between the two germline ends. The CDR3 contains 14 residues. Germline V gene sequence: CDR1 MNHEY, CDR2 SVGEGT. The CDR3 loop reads CASSITDSNYGYTF. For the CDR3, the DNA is TGTGCCAGCAGCATTACTGACAGTAACTATGGCTACACCTTC.

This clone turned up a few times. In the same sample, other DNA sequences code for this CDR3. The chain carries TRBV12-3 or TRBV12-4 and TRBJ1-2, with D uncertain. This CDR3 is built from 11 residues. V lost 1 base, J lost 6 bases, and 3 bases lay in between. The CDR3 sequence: CASSLGDGYTF. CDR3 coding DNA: TGTGCCAGCAGTTTAGGGGATGGCTACACCTTC.

The CDR3 spells CASSQDKGRDTQYF. In DNA form, the CDR3 reads TGCGCCAGCAGCCAAGATAAAGGAAGGGATACGCAGTATTTT. V gene TRBV4-1 combines with J gene TRBJ2-3; D not resolved. The V end was cut by 0 bases, the J end by 6 bases, with 10 bases between. Germline V gene data show CDR1 as MGHRA and CDR2 as YSYEKL. The CDR3 is 14 residues long.

The CDR3, as DNA: TGTGCCAGCAATAGGCGCGAGACTCAAGAGACCCAGTACTTC. This translates into CASNRRETQETQYF. V usage is TRBV2 and J usage is TRBJ2-5, with no clear D. Trimming took 7 bases from V and 2 from J, leaving 14 bases between them. The length of the CDR3 is 14 residues. Looked up from germline, CDR1 is SNHLY and CDR2 is FYNNEI.

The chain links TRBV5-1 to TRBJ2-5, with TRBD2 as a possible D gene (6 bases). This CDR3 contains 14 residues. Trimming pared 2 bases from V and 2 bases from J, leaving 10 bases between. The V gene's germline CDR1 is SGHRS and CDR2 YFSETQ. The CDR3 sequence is CASSLFGGQETQYF. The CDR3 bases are TGCGCCAGCAGCTTATTTGGGGGGCAAGAGACCCAGTACTTC.

The CDR3 loop is CASSPSTGTGDQPQHF. DNA of the CDR3: TGTGCCAGTAGCCCCTCGACCGGGACAGGGGATCAGCCCCAGCATTTT. The chain joins TRBV19 to TRBJ1-5; TRBD1 aligns across 10 bases. CDR3 length: 16 residues. Germline CDR1 reads LNHDA; CDR2 reads SQIVND (reference sequence). Trimming at V came to 6 bases and at J to 5 bases, leaving 10 bases not matched to a gene.

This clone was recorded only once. The CDR3 is CASSIVGRGRSYEQYF. The DNA of the CDR3 is TGTGCCAGTAGTATAGTTGGACGGGGTCGGAGCTACGAGCAGTACTTC. The chain recombines TRBV19 with TRBJ2-7, with a weak D call TRBD2 (5 bases). This CDR3 is 16 amino acids long. The V end lost 1 base, the J end lost 3 bases, and 16 bases lay between the germline ends. Germline values: CDR1 LNHDA, CDR2 SQIVND (reference sequence).